Listed below are T cell receptor beta chains from one sample, sequenced in a study of beta chain features in type 1 diabetes. Using immunoSEQ multiplex PCR, the repertoire was profiled, and TCRdb retains in-frame clones only, with some absent. The profile shows around 240,000 clones, approximately 70% of them singletons. Sample: naive CD4+ T cells from blood. These TCRs come from a man aged 30 to 39 in good health. Both conserved end residues are part of each CDR3. Each record gives: clone size, V gene, J gene, CDR3 length, D gene, CDR3 DNA, CDR3 protein. D genes are given only for firm matches. Rows give clone size only sometimes, using once, few, many, or a class for an expanded clone.

>few|TRBV29-1|TRBJ2-1|15|TRBD1
TGCAGCGTTGGGGACAGGGGAAGCTCCTACAATGAGCAGTTCTTC
CSVGDRGSSYNEQFF
>few|TRBV29-1|TRBJ2-7|14|TRBD1
TGCAGCGTTGTTATTGGACAGGGTAACGACGAGCAGTACTTC
CSVVIGQGNDEQYF
>.|TRBV7-2|TRBJ1-2|13|.
TGTGCCAGCAGTCAGTTGGTTGGTTATGGCTACACCTTC
CASSQLVGYGYTF
>.|TRBV4-2|TRBJ2-6|19|TRBD1
TGTGCCAGCAGCCAACTATTTGGACAGGGGAGCTCTGGGGCCAACGTCCTGACTTTC
CASSQLFGQGSSGANVLTF
>.|TRBV4-3|TRBJ2-1|12|.
TGCGCCAGCAGCCAAGATACGGCCAGACAGTTCTTC
CASSQDTARQFF
>.|TRBV28|TRBJ2-6|10|.
TGTGCCACTGGGGCCAACGTCCTGACTTTC
CATGANVLTF
>.|TRBV19|TRBJ2-3|12|.
TGTGCCAGTAGTATCAGGCGAGATACGCAGTATTTT
CASSIRRDTQYF
>few|TRBV7-2|TRBJ2-7|14|.
TGTGCCAGCAGCCGGTTTACCGGCCCCTACGAGCAGTACTTC
CASSRFTGPYEQYF
>.|TRBV20-1|TRBJ1-2|11|.
TGCAGTGCTCCCGGGATTCACGGCTACACCTTC
CSAPGIHGYTF
>.|TRBV4-3|TRBJ2-1|17|TRBD2
TGCGCCAGCAGCCAAGATGACACTAGCGGGAGGGCCGTTGAGCAGTTCTTC
CASSQDDTSGRAVEQFF
>.|TRBV5-6|TRBJ2-1|16|TRBD2
TGTGCCAGCAGCTTCCTGACTAGCGGATATTACAATGAGCAGTTCTTC
CASSFLTSGYYNEQFF
>.|TRBV5-4|TRBJ1-2|14|.
TGTGCCAGCGCAAGCTTAGGAAGGGGCAATGGCTACACCTTC
CASASLGRGNGYTF
>.|TRBV12-5|TRBJ2-1|12|.
TGTGCTAGTGGCTATGTCTCCAATGAGCAGTTCTTC
CASGYVSNEQFF
>.|TRBV30|TRBJ2-2|15|.
TGTGCCTGGAGTGGTAAGACGGCCGGCACCGGGGAGCTGTTTTTT
CAWSGKTAGTGELFF
>few|TRBV14|TRBJ2-1|14|.
TGTGCCAGCAGCCAAGATCTAGCAGCCGGGAGAAAGTTCTTC
CASSQDLAAGRKFF
>.|TRBV29-1|TRBJ2-1|12|.
TGCAGCGGGAAACCTACCTACAATGAGCAGTTCTTC
CSGKPTYNEQFF
>few|TRBV7-2|TRBJ2-3|14|.
TGTGCCAGCAGCCGCAATCTACTCCCAGATACGCAGTATTTT
CASSRNLLPDTQYF
>.|TRBV5-1|TRBJ2-7|11|.
TGCGCCAGCAGCCACGCCTACGAGCAGTACTTC
CASSHAYEQYF
>.|TRBV25-1|TRBJ1-5|14|.
TGTGCCAGCAGTGAAACAGCTATCAATCAGCCCCAGCATTTT
CASSETAINQPQHF
>few|TRBV9|TRBJ2-1|15|TRBD2
TGTGCCAGCAGCGTATCCGCGACTAGCGAGAATGAGCAGTTCTTC
CASSVSATSENEQFF
>.|TRBV29-1|TRBJ2-6|13|.
TGCAGCGTTGAAGAATCAGGGTACAACGTCCTGACTTTC
CSVEESGYNVLTF
>few|TRBV29-1|TRBJ2-3|12|.
TGCAGCGTTGAGTCTGACACAGATACGCAGTATTTT
CSVESDTDTQYF
>.|TRBV29-1|TRBJ2-3|15|TRBD2
TGCAGCGTTGGAGCGGGAGGATCATTAACAGATACGCAGTATTTT
CSVGAGGSLTDTQYF
>.|TRBV5-4|TRBJ1-1|14|TRBD1
TGTGCCAGCAGCGGCGGACAGGGGAACACTGAAGCTTTCTTT
CASSGGQGNTEAFF
>.|TRBV14|TRBJ2-3|13|.
TGTGCCAGCAGGCTGGCTAGCACAGATACGCAGTATTTT
CASRLASTDTQYF
>few|TRBV14|TRBJ2-1|16|TRBD2
TGTGCCAGCAGCCCGAAGCCAGCGGGGGGCTACAATGAGCAGTTCTTC
CASSPKPAGGYNEQFF
>.|TRBV29-1|TRBJ2-7|15|TRBD1
TGCAGCGTAGCCCCGGGACAGGGTAATTCCTACGAGCAGTACTTC
CSVAPGQGNSYEQYF
>once|TRBV15|TRBJ2-7|15|TRBD2
TGTGCCACCAGCACCATAGCGGGGTTCTCCTACGAGCAGTACTTC
CATSTIAGFSYEQYF
>once|TRBV19|TRBJ2-1|14|.
TGTGCCAGTGAATTCCGGGGCTCCTACAATGAGCAGTTCTTC
CASEFRGSYNEQFF
>once|TRBV5-1|TRBJ2-1|17|TRBD2
TGCGCCAGCAGCTTGGCCATTCTAGCGGGAGGGCCGGATGAGCAGTTCTTC
CASSLAILAGGPDEQFF
>.|TRBV7-2|TRBJ2-1|15|TRBD2
TGTGCCAGCAGCTTCTCCCTAGCGGGCCCCAATGAGCAGTTCTTC
CASSFSLAGPNEQFF
>.|TRBV30|TRBJ2-1|14|.
TGTGCCTGGAGTGAACAGCTCTCCTACAATGAGCAGTTCTTC
CAWSEQLSYNEQFF
>.|TRBV2|TRBJ1-1|12|.
TGTGCCAGCAGTGAAGACAGGGAGGGAGCTTTCTTT
CASSEDREGAFF
>few|TRBV7-9|TRBJ1-3|13|.
TGTGCCAGCAGCCTAGATGCTGGAAACACCATATATTTT
CASSLDAGNTIYF
>.|TRBV7-2|TRBJ2-7|12|.
TGTGCCAGCAGCATACGGACTTCCGAGCAGTACTTC
CASSIRTSEQYF
>.|TRBV30|TRBJ2-3|14|.
TGTGCCTGGAATGAGGGTAGGGCGACAGATACGCAGTATTTT
CAWNEGRATDTQYF
>.|TRBV29-1|TRBJ2-2|13|TRBD2
TGCAGCGTGAGCGGGAGTGGGACCGGGGAGCTGTTTTTT
CSVSGSGTGELFF
>.|TRBV5-1|TRBJ2-5|15|TRBD1
TGCGCCAGCAGCCTTGACAGGGGGCTTGGAGAGACCCAGTACTTC
CASSLDRGLGETQYF
>once|TRBV7-2|TRBJ2-3|14|TRBD2
TGTGCCAGCAGCCCGACGGGACTAGCCTATACGCAGTATTTT
CASSPTGLAYTQYF